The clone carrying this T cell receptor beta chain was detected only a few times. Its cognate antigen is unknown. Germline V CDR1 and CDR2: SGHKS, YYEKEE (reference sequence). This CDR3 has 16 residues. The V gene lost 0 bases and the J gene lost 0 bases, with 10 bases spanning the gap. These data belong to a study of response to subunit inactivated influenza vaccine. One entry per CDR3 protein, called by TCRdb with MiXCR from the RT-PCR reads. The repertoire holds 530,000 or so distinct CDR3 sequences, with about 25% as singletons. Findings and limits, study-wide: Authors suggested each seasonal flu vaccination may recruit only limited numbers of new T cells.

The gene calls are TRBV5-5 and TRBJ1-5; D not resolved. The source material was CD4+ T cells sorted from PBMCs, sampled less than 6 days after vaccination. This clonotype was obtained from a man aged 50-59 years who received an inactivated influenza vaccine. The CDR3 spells CASSLALGNSNQPQHF. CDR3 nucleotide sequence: TGTGCCAGCAGCTTGGCCTTGGGGAATAGCAATCAGCCCCAGCATTTT.